This T cell receptor beta chain was sequenced in a study of blood T cell repertoires in COVID-19. Per the authors' pipeline: It was from reference gene primer amplification that nucleated cell counts were estimated. Profiling relied on immunoSEQ multiplex PCR, and the TCRdb table lists in-frame clones only, not all of them. Clonal size and the V and J genes are those of that table, whereas D and trimming came from the DNA. The sample contains some 300,000 clones, about 88% of which appear only once. The V gene's germline CDR1 is SGHNT and CDR2 YYREEE (reference sequence). V shed 4 bases, J shed 1 base, and the junction held 5 bases outside the gene matches. The CDR3 runs 15 residues. Only one count was recorded for this clone.

This chain uses TRBV5-4 with TRBJ1-1; 9 bases agree with TRBD1. Sequencing input: peripheral blood. This clonotype originated in a man in his sixties or seventies with acute or convalescent COVID-19. This CDR3 is CASSRRDRENTEAFF. The CDR3, as DNA: TGTGCCAGCAGCCGTCGGGACAGGGAGAACACTGAAGCTTTCTTT.